This T cell receptor beta chain was retrieved from a study of somatic mutations in cytotoxic T cells in rheumatoid arthritis. The CDR3 spans 15 residues. CDR1 is MNHNS and CDR2 is SASEGT in the germline V gene. V was clipped by 7 bases and J by 5 bases; unmatched bases: 11. Profiled with immunoSEQ multiplex PCR; TCRdb holds only in-frame clones, not every one. This repertoire shows around 16,000 clones, approximately 75% found once; its top ten account for 14%. The sample consisted of CD8+ T cells sorted from blood. This chain uses TRBV6-1 with TRBJ2-7; 10 bases are shared with TRBD2. The sequence was obtained from an adult with rheumatoid arthritis. This chain's CDR3 is CASKTTPGTSDEQYF. CDR3 DNA sequence: TGTGCCAGCAAAACAACTCCAGGGACTAGCGACGAGCAGTACTTC.